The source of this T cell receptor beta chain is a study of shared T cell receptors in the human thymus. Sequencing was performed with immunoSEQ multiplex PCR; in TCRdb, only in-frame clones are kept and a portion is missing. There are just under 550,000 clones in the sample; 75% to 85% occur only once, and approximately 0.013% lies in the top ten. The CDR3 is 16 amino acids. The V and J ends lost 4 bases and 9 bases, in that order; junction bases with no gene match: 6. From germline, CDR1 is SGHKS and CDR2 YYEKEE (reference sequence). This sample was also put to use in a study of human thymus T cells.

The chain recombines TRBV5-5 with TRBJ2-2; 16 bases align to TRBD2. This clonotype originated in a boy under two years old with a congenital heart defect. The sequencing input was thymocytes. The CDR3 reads CASSEGLAGGSRELFF. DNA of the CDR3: TGTGCCAGCAGCGAGGGACTAGCGGGAGGGTCCCGGGAGCTGTTTTTT.